The rows below give T cell receptor beta chains drawn from one sample of a study of memory CD4+ T cells and cytomegalovirus serostatus. Assay used: immunoSEQ multiplex PCR; TCRdb lists only in-frame clones, some missing. The repertoire holds 50,000 or so clones, with around 76% as singletons. Material: memory CD4+ T cells from blood. The receptors were sampled from an adult in good health and CMV-seronegative. CDR3s include the opening cysteine and the closing phenylalanine or tryptophan. A D gene is named only where the DNA matches it firmly. Size is stated for part of the rows, as once, few or many counts, or as a class when the clone is expanded.

.,.,TRBV6-1,TRBJ2-6,TGTGCCAGCAGTGGCGGGCAGTTTTCCTCTGGGGCCAACGTCCTGACTTTC,CASSGGQFSSGANVLTF
.,TRBD1,TRBV27,TRBJ1-2,TGTGCCAGCAGGGCGACAGGGAGCCTGTCCTATGGCTACACCTTC,CASRATGSLSYGYTF
few,.,TRBV7-2,TRBJ1-3,TGTGCCAGCAGCGCATCAGTAGTCTCTGGAAACACCATATATTTT,CASSASVVSGNTIYF
.,.,TRBV7-9,TRBJ2-7,TGTGCCAGCAGCTTACAAGCGTTCGAGCAGTACTTC,CASSLQAFEQYF
few,.,TRBV10-3,TRBJ2-1,TGTGCCATCAGGCGACAGGGAGGCAATGAGCAGTTCTTC,CAIRRQGGNEQFF
.,TRBD1,TRBV5-1,TRBJ1-2,TGCGCCAGCAGCTTGGGGCCGGGACAGGGAGATGGCTACACCTTC,CASSLGPGQGDGYTF
.,TRBD1,TRBV28,TRBJ1-1,TGTGCCAGCAGTTTATGGGGGACAGGGTTGGGTGGCACTGAAGCTTTCTTT,CASSLWGTGLGGTEAFF
.,TRBD1,TRBV6-5,TRBJ2-7,TGTGCCAGCAGTCCGGACAGGACCTACGAGCAGTACTTC,CASSPDRTYEQYF
.,.,TRBV2,TRBJ1-2,TGTGCCAGCAGTGCCCTAGGGGAGGGAAACTATGGCTACACCTTC,CASSALGEGNYGYTF
once,.,TRBV7-3,TRBJ1-1,TGTGCCAGCAGCCCCCAGGGGCTGAACACTGAAGCTTTCTTT,CASSPQGLNTEAFF
.,.,TRBV5-5,TRBJ1-4,TGTGCCAGCAGCTTGGTGTCTACCGCAACTAATGAAAAACTGTTTTTT,CASSLVSTATNEKLFF
.,.,TRBV5-4,TRBJ2-2,TGTGCCAGCAGCTCGGGACTCCTCACCGGGGAGCTGTTTTTT,CASSSGLLTGELFF
.,TRBD1,TRBV6-6,TRBJ2-7,TGTGCCAGCAGCTGGGACAGGGGGTACGAGCAGTACTTC,CASSWDRGYEQYF
.,.,TRBV30,TRBJ1-1,TGTGCCTGGAGCCCCCAGAGAGAAGCTTTCTTT,CAWSPQREAFF
once,TRBD1,TRBV7-9,TRBJ2-7,TGTGCCAGCAGCCGGGACAGGGTTCAATCCTACGAGCAGTACTTC,CASSRDRVQSYEQYF
.,.,TRBV6-1,TRBJ2-6,TGTGCCAGCAGGATGGGGGGCTCTGGGGCCAACGTCCTGACTTTC,CASRMGGSGANVLTF
few,.,TRBV6-6,TRBJ1-1,TGTGCCAGCAGTTACTCGAGGGCACAGAGAGAAACTGAAGCTTTCTTT,CASSYSRAQRETEAFF
medium-sized,.,TRBV28,TRBJ2-1,TGTGCCAGCAGTCCACCCATGGGGGATCCCTACAATGAGCAGTTCTTC,CASSPPMGDPYNEQFF
few,.,TRBV11-2,TRBJ2-1,TGTGCCAGCAGCTTATGGGAAGGACACAATGAGCAGTTCTTC,CASSLWEGHNEQFF
.,.,TRBV7-9,TRBJ2-5,TGTGCCAGCAGCTTAGGCGTACAAGAGACCCAGTACTTC,CASSLGVQETQYF
.,.,TRBV9,TRBJ2-1,TGTGCCAGCAGCGTAGGAGACAAGTACAATGAGCAGTTCTTC,CASSVGDKYNEQFF
.,TRBD1,TRBV7-9,TRBJ1-2,TGTGCCAGCAGCTTAATTTCGACAGGGGCCTATGGCTACACCTTC,CASSLISTGAYGYTF
.,.,TRBV2,TRBJ1-6,TGTGCCAGCAGTGAATGGGGGGTTCGGAATTCACCCCTCCACTTT,CASSEWGVRNSPLHF
.,.,TRBV7-8,TRBJ2-3,TGTGCCAGCAGCCGGGACTCCCGAGGCACAGATACGCAGTATTTT,CASSRDSRGTDTQYF
.,.,TRBV6-1,TRBJ1-2,TGTGCCAGCAGTGTCGACCATAAATTCCCTGGCTACACCTTC,CASSVDHKFPGYTF
.,.,TRBV4-3,TRBJ2-3,TGCGCCAGCAGCCAAGCCGGCGGGGCAAAAAGCACAGATACGCAGTATTTT,CASSQAGGAKSTDTQYF
few,TRBD1,TRBV11-2,TRBJ1-3,TGTGCCAGCAGCTCCTGGACAGGGGGCCGCTCTGGAAACACCATATATTTT,CASSSWTGGRSGNTIYF
once,.,TRBV19,TRBJ1-1,TGTGCCAGTAGTACCCCAAGAGACAGAAGCACTGAAGCTTTCTTT,CASSTPRDRSTEAFF
.,.,TRBV7-9,TRBJ2-6,TGTGCCAGCAGCTTAGGACATGGAAACACTGGGGCCAACGTCCTGACTTTC,CASSLGHGNTGANVLTF
.,.,TRBV5-6,TRBJ2-5,TGTGCCAGCAGCTTGGGGCCCAGGGTGGAAGAGACCCAGTACTTC,CASSLGPRVEETQYF
.,TRBD1,TRBV28,TRBJ2-2,TGTGCCAGCAGTTTATTCGGACAGGGTGTCGACACCGGGGAGCTGTTTTTT,CASSLFGQGVDTGELFF
.,.,TRBV6-6,TRBJ1-1,TGTGCCAGCAGTACCCCGGGCACTGAAGCTTTCTTT,CASSTPGTEAFF
.,.,TRBV5-1,TRBJ2-7,TGCGCCAGCAGCCCGGGTCCCCAGGACGAGCAGTACTTC,CASSPGPQDEQYF
.,TRBD1,TRBV25-1,TRBJ1-2,TGTGCCAGCAGTGAGGGGACAGGGTATATGGTAAATGGCTACACCTTC,CASSEGTGYMVNGYTF
.,.,TRBV6-6,TRBJ2-7,TGTGCCAGCAGTTACTCGGTCAGGTCTCTCAGCGACGAGCAGTACTTC,CASSYSVRSLSDEQYF
.,TRBD2,TRBV4-3,TRBJ2-5,TGCGCCAGCAGCCCAGGACTAGCGGGGGGCCTGCTTGGGGGGACCCAGTACTTC,CASSPGLAGGLLGGTQYF
few,TRBD2,TRBV27,TRBJ2-2,TGTGCCAGCAGTTTGGCGACTAGCGGGAACATTAACACCGGGGAGCTGTTTTTT,CASSLATSGNINTGELFF
few,.,TRBV14,TRBJ1-1,TGTGCCAGCAGCCATAAGTGGAACACTGAAGCTTTCTTT,CASSHKWNTEAFF
.,TRBD1,TRBV7-7,TRBJ2-1,TGTGCTAGCAGCTTAGTTACGGGACAGGGCGGGGAGCAGTTCTTC,CASSLVTGQGGEQFF
few,.,TRBV30,TRBJ2-1,TGTGCCTGGAGTCCTTCCCACAATGAGCAGTTCTTC,CAWSPSHNEQFF
.,.,TRBV7-8,TRBJ2-1,TGTGCCAGCAGCCCTAGACTAGTCCTAACCTACAATGAGCAGTTCTTC,CASSPRLVLTYNEQFF
once,TRBD2,TRBV7-2,TRBJ2-7,TGTGCCAGCAGCTTAGGGGGGACTAGCGCCTACGAGCAGTACTTC,CASSLGGTSAYEQYF
.,.,TRBV7-2,TRBJ2-5,TGTGCCAGCAGCTTAACCAGGGCTGTTTCGTACTTC,CASSLTRAVSYF
many,TRBD1,TRBV29-1,TRBJ2-7,TGCAGCGCCCAGGGGGAATACGAGCAGTACTTC,CSAQGEYEQYF
few,.,TRBV18,TRBJ1-3,TGTGCCAGCTCACCTGGACAATTCTCTGGAAACACCATATATTTT,CASSPGQFSGNTIYF
.,.,TRBV7-2,TRBJ1-4,TGTGCCAGCAGCCGGGGAGCGACTAATGAAAAACTGTTTTTT,CASSRGATNEKLFF
.,.,TRBV27,TRBJ1-1,TGTGCCAGCAGCAACCGGGGCAGGGACACTGAAGCTTTCTTT,CASSNRGRDTEAFF
.,.,TRBV6-5,TRBJ1-1,TGTGCCAGCAGTTACAGCCCCGGCCAGGGGAAAGCTTTCTTT,CASSYSPGQGKAFF
few,TRBD2,TRBV7-3,TRBJ2-7,TGTGCCAGCAGCGAAGGACTAGCGGAGACCGAGCAGTACTTC,CASSEGLAETEQYF
.,.,TRBV28,TRBJ1-2,TGTGCCAGCACCCTAGCCGGGTCCAGTGGGGGCTACACCTTC,CASTLAGSSGGYTF
.,TRBD2,TRBV11-2,TRBJ2-1,TGTGCCAGCAGCTTAGTAGCGGGATCCGCCAATGAGCAGTTCTTC,CASSLVAGSANEQFF
.,.,TRBV5-1,TRBJ1-5,TGCGCCAGCAGCTTGGCCGGGGTTGGGAGCCAGCCCCAGCATTTT,CASSLAGVGSQPQHF